Presented here are 21 T cell receptor beta chains from one specimen sequenced in a study of control samples from healthy donors and cancer patients (TCRdb year 2020). Library generation was performed with the immunoSEQ multiplex PCR assay. This is the immuneACCESS table as TCRdb keeps it, with only in-frame sequences that have V and J called. A part of the clones is gone; compared with another copy, unresolved V genes explain less than half, and the rest is unexplained. Within this sample are roughly 150,000 clones, with about 93% of them counted one time only. The ten largest clones represent under 2.5% of the sample. Sequenced: blood. These receptors came from a middle-aged man in good health.

The chain uses TRBV19 and TRBJ2-7, with TRBD2 matching 13 bases. Germline trimming cut 3 bases from V and 5 bases from J; bases unmatched to any gene: 13. CDR1 and CDR2 (germline): LNHDA, SQIVND (reference sequence). There are 18 residues in the CDR3. The CDR3 loop reads CASSIDPGLAGSVNEQYF. DNA of the CDR3: TGTGCCAGTAGTATCGATCCGGGACTAGCGGGATCTGTGAACGAGCAGTACTTC.

This sequence joins TRBV5-4 and TRBJ2-7, with D possibly TRBD1 on 7 matching bases. In germline, CDR1 is SGHNT, CDR2 YYREEE (reference sequence). V lost 3 bases and J lost 3, with 13 bases in between. This CDR3 contains 14 residues. The CDR3 DNA reads TGTGCCAGCAGCTCAGGGGGGAAGAGCTACGAGCAGTACTTC. This translates into CASSSGGKSYEQYF.

The chain joins TRBV4-1 to TRBJ1-1; D unresolved. The length of the CDR3 is 14 residues. CDR1 is MGHRA and CDR2 is YSYEKL in the germline V gene. With 3 bases removed from V and 0 bases from J, the gap between germline ends came to 8 bases. The CDR3 sequence: CASSHPTVNTEAFF. The CDR3 DNA reads as TGCGCCAGCAGCCATCCCACAGTGAACACTGAAGCTTTCTTT.

This clone was recorded once. The V call is TRBV19, the J call TRBJ2-4; 8 positions match TRBD1. Per the germline V gene, CDR1 is LNHDA and CDR2 is SQIVND (reference sequence). The CDR3 runs 15 residues. V shed 7 bases and J 9 bases; nucleotides not matched to a gene: 14. CDR3 in DNA: TGTGCCAGTACCCCACGGGGACAGGCCTGGGGCATTCAGTACTTC. This translates into CASTPRGQAWGIQYF.

This rearrangement joins TRBV7-8 to TRBJ1-2; D ambiguous. The ends were cut back, 2 bases at V and 3 bases at J, with 7 bases in the middle. Germline V gene data show CDR1 as SGHVS and CDR2 as FQNEAQ. The CDR3 spans 13 residues. The CDR3 spells CASSLSQDYGYTF. CDR3 nucleotide sequence: TGTGCCAGCAGCTTAAGTCAGGACTATGGCTACACCTTC.

In its sample, this clone was seen a few times. The rearrangement links TRBV7-9 to TRBJ1-5; D uncertain. Germline V CDR1 and CDR2: SEHNR, FQNEAQ (reference sequence). Trimming pared 5 bases from V and 10 bases from J, leaving 15 bases between. This CDR3 spans 13 amino acids. The DNA for the CDR3 is TGTGCCAGCAGCCTCGGCCGGAGCGACCCCCAGCATTTT. It translates to CASSLGRSDPQHF. Together with reference TRBV7-9 and TRBJ1-5, the CDR3 gives the full variable domain: DTGVSQNPRHKITKRGQNVTFRCDPISEHNRLYWYRQTLGQGPEFLTYFQNEAQLEKSRLLSDRFSAERPKGSFSTLEIQRTEQGDSAMYLCASSLGRSDPQHFGDGTRLSIL.

The chain joins TRBV9 to TRBJ2-5; a possible D gene is TRBD1 (5 bases). This CDR3 has 13 amino acids. Germline CDR1 is SGDLS and CDR2 is YYNGEE. V lost 4 bases, J lost 3 bases, and 10 bases lay in between. The CDR3 spells CASSSGQEETQYF. The CDR3 nucleotides are TGTGCCAGCAGCTCCGGACAAGAAGAGACCCAGTACTTC. The full variable domain, its missing parts supplied by reference TRBV9 and TRBJ2-5, is DSGVTQTPKHLITATGQRVTLRCSPRSGDLSVYWYQQSLDQGLQFLIQYYNGEERAKGNILERFSAQQFPDLHSELNLSSLELGDSALYFCASSSGQEETQYFGPGTRLLVL.

This rearrangement joins TRBV28 to TRBJ2-1; 11 positions match TRBD2. CDR1 is MDHEN, CDR2 SYDVKM, per germline. CDR3 length equals 15 residues. Trimming removed 6 bases from V and 7 bases from J; junction bases left unmatched: 8. The CDR3 here is CASSPTSGSMNEQFF. The CDR3 DNA is TGTGCCAGCAGCCCAACTAGCGGGAGTATGAATGAGCAGTTCTTC.

The chain couples TRBV5-1 to TRBJ1-2; weak D call: TRBD1 (5 bases). V gave up 0 bases and J gave up 2 bases, with 11 bases separating them. CDR1 SGHRS and CDR2 YFSETQ come from the germline V gene. The length of the CDR3 is 15 residues. As DNA, the CDR3 is TGCGCCAGCAGCTTGGAGGGGACTTCCAACTATGGCTACACCTTC. It is translated as CASSLEGTSNYGYTF.

The CDR3 DNA is TGTGCCAGCAGTTTATCAGGGGGGTTCACCGGGGAGCTGTTTTTT. Protein product: CASSLSGGFTGELFF. This chain connects TRBV28 to TRBJ2-2; the D gene is possibly TRBD1 (7 bases). Germline CDR1 MDHEN, CDR2 SYDVKM. This CDR3 contains 15 residues. Between the trimmed V and J ends, which lost 1 base and 4 bases, there was a span of 10 bases.

This chain joins TRBV29-1 and TRBJ1-2, with 8 bases matching TRBD1. The CDR3 is 13 residues long. The germline gives CDR1 SQVTM, CDR2 ANQGSEA. Trimming at V came to 7 bases and at J to 8 bases, leaving 12 bases not matched to a gene. CDR3 nucleotide sequence: TGCAGCGGACGAATAACAGGGGGGTACGGCTACACCTTC. Protein sequence: CSGRITGGYGYTF.

This chain links TRBV3-1 (or the pseudogene TRBV3-2) with TRBJ2-6; perhaps D is TRBD1 or TRBD2 (6 bases each). Trimming stripped 4 bases from V and 0 bases from J, with 19 bases between. Germline values: CDR1 LGHDT, CDR2 YNNKEL (reference sequence). The CDR3 has 19 amino acids. The CDR3, as DNA: TGTGCCAGCAGCCGTTATAGGGGGGACATTAGCTCTGGGGCCAACGTCCTGACTTTC. Translated, it gives CASSRYRGDISSGANVLTF.

This clone was counted between two and nine times. V gene TRBV15 combines with J gene TRBJ2-7, with TRBD1 matching over 8 bases. The CDR3 length is 15 residues. CDR1 LNHNV and CDR2 YYDKDF come from the germline V gene (reference sequence). J gave up 4 bases and V 1 base, and 6 bases lay outside the gene matches. The CDR3 spells CATSRGTQGVYEQYF. CDR3 DNA sequence: TGTGCCACCAGCAGAGGGACACAGGGGGTGTACGAGCAGTACTTC. The complete variable domain, with remaining parts taken from reference TRBV15 and TRBJ2-7, reads DAMVIQNPRYQVTQFGKPVTLSCSQTLNHNVMYWYQQKSSQAPKLLFHYYDKDFNNEADTPDNFQSRRPNTSFCFLDIRSPGLGDTAMYLCATSRGTQGVYEQYFGPGTRLTVT.

This sequence joins TRBV5-4 and TRBJ1-2, with 9 nucleotides matching TRBD1. This CDR3 is built from 14 residues. Germline V gives CDR1 SGHNT, CDR2 YYREEE (reference sequence). After removal of 4 bases from V and 5 bases from J, the junction contained 6 bases not matched to a gene. The CDR3 coding sequence is TGTGCCAGCAGCCAGAGGACAGGGGATTATGGCTACACCTTC. It specifies CASSQRTGDYGYTF.

This rearrangement joins TRBV21-1 to TRBJ2-1; the table calls TRBD2, which could not be checked here. TRBV21-1 is a pseudogene. The CDR3 sequence is 20 residues long. As DNA, the CDR3 is TGTGCCAGCAGCAAAGAGGCCGGGACTAGCGGGAGAGGAACCTACAATGAGCAGTTCTTC. Residues: CASSKEAGTSGRGTYNEQFF.

The chain joins TRBV19 to TRBJ2-7, with TRBD1 identical over 8 bases. The junction had 10 bases not matched to a gene; V was cut back by 4 bases and J by 2 bases. This CDR3 has 16 residues. CDR1 LNHDA and CDR2 SQIVND come from the germline V gene (reference sequence). In DNA, the CDR3 is TGTGCCAGTAGTACGCGTACCGGACAGGGAACCTACGAGCAGTACTTC. This sequence encodes CASSTRTGQGTYEQYF.

This chain joins TRBV10-1 and TRBJ1-1; D unresolved. From germline, CDR1 is WNHNN and CDR2 SYGVQD (reference sequence). With 2 bases removed from V and 9 bases from J, the gap between germline ends came to 10 bases. CDR3 length equals 12 residues. CDR3 residues: CASSEGGPQAFF. The CDR3 DNA reads TGCGCCAGCAGTGAGGGTGGGCCTCAAGCTTTCTTT.

This sequence joins TRBV5-1 and TRBJ2-1; the match to TRBD2 covers 7 bases. Germline values: CDR1 SGHRS, CDR2 YFSETQ. This CDR3 is 19 amino acids long. The junction had 18 bases not matched to a gene; V was cut back by 4 bases and J by 2 bases. For the CDR3, the DNA is TGCGCCAGCAGCCCACTAGCGCGATCCTCACTAAAAACCTACAATGAGCAGTTCTTC. Translated: CASSPLARSSLKTYNEQFF. Using reference TRBV5-1 and TRBJ2-1 for the parts outside the CDR3, the full variable domain is KAGVTQTPRYLIKTRGQQVTLSCSPISGHRSVSWYQQTPGQGLQFLFEYFSETQRNKGNFPGRFSGRQFSNSRSEMNVSTLELGDSALYLCASSPLARSSLKTYNEQFFGPGTRLTVL.

This clone was counted between two and nine times. The V gene is TRBV5-4, the J gene TRBJ1-6; the D gene is possibly TRBD1 (5 bases). The CDR3 totals 16 residues. With 3 bases removed from V and 5 bases from J, the gap between germline ends came to 15 bases. The germline V gene encodes CDR1 SGHNT and CDR2 YYREEE (reference sequence). CDR3 residues: CASSSFGGVDNSPLHF. CDR3 nucleotides: TGTGCCAGCAGCTCCTTCGGGGGTGTTGATAATTCACCCCTCCACTTT.

This chain connects TRBV30 to TRBJ1-1; D is possibly TRBD1 (5 bases). The CDR3 runs to 13 residues. Germline CDR1 GTSNPN, CDR2 SVGIG (reference sequence). Trimming pared 6 bases from V and 3 bases from J, leaving 14 bases between. CDR3 residues: CACISRGHTEAFF. DNA of the CDR3: TGTGCCTGTATCTCCCGGGGCCACACTGAAGCTTTCTTT.

V and J are TRBV5-1 and TRBJ2-2, with D possibly matching TRBD1 (6 bases). This CDR3 is 15 amino acids long. V was trimmed by 2 bases and J by 2 bases, leaving 10 bases between them. Looked up from germline, CDR1 is SGHRS and CDR2 is YFSETQ. The CDR3 region is CASSLQGPNTGELFF. The CDR3 nucleotides read TGCGCCAGCAGCTTACAGGGTCCCAACACCGGGGAGCTGTTTTTT.